The 10 T cell receptor beta chains presented below share a single source sample, sequenced in a study of cytomegalovirus exposure and HLA in healthy donors. The PCR made use of 60 Vbeta and 13 Jbeta primers. Sequencing was performed with immunoSEQ multiplex PCR; in TCRdb, only in-frame clones are kept and a portion is missing. The sample contains 140,000 to 150,000 clones, just under 75% of which appear only once. Sequencing was done on a sample of PBMCs. Receptor source: a woman between 18 and 30 years old in good health and CMV-seronegative.

This chain uses TRBV21-1 with TRBJ2-2; whether TRBD2, the table's D call, matches the DNA was not checked. TRBV21-1 is a known pseudogene. The CDR3 consists of 15 residues. The CDR3 spells CASSPAGGLTGELFF. CDR3 bases: TGTGCCAGCAGCCCAGCGGGAGGCCTCACCGGGGAGCTGTTTTTT.

V usage is TRBV6-1 and J usage is TRBJ1-4; D gene uncertain. Between the trimmed V and J ends, which lost 6 bases and 8 bases, there was a span of 13 bases. The CDR3 runs 13 residues. Germline V gene data show CDR1 as MNHNS and CDR2 as SASEGT. CDR3 in amino acids: CASRGTTMEKLFF. For the CDR3, the DNA is TGTGCCAGCAGGGGTACAACTATGGAAAAACTGTTTTTT.

The chain couples TRBV5-5 to TRBJ1-4, with a tentative D call TRBD1 (5 bases). With 2 bases removed from V and 5 bases from J, the gap between germline ends came to 7 bases. The CDR3 covers 13 residues. Looked up from germline, CDR1 is SGHKS and CDR2 is YYEKEE (reference sequence). The CDR3 loop is CASSFQGNEKLFF. Here the CDR3 DNA reads TGTGCCAGCAGCTTCCAGGGAAATGAAAAACTGTTTTTT. Full variable domain (rest looked up from reference TRBV5-5 and TRBJ1-4): DAGVTQSPTHLIKTRGQQVTLRCSPISGHKSVSWYQQVLGQGPQFIFQYYEKEERGRGNFPDRFSARQFPNYSSELNVNALLLGDSALYLCASSFQGNEKLFFGSGTQLSVL.

This clone was counted between two and nine times. J is TRBJ1-5 and V is TRBV19, with TRBD1 matching over 10 bases. V lost 7 bases, J lost 4 bases, and 10 bases stayed unmatched. Germline lookup yields CDR1 LNHDA and CDR2 SQIVND (reference sequence). This CDR3 spans 16 amino acids. The CDR3 coding sequence is TGTGCCAGTACTTATGCCGGGACAGGGGCGAATCAGCCCCAGCATTTT. This sequence encodes CASTYAGTGANQPQHF.

This clone was detected a few times. This chain uses TRBV29-1 with TRBJ1-2; D may be TRBD1 (6 bases). Germline V gives CDR1 SQVTM, CDR2 ANQGSEA. Trimming shortened V by 2 bases and J by 5 bases, and 9 bases separated the two germline ends. The CDR3 is 12 residues long. The CDR3 reads CSVEKQGYGYTF. DNA of the CDR3: TGCAGCGTTGAAAAACAGGGTTATGGCTACACCTTC.

CDR3 DNA sequence: TGTGCCAGCAGCTTGGCCGGACTTCCTAGCACAGATACGCAGTATTTT. Protein product: CASSLAGLPSTDTQYF. This sequence joins TRBV5-5 and TRBJ2-3; a possible D gene is TRBD2 (5 bases). Trimming left V 0 bases short and J 0 bases short, with 11 bases between. The CDR3 extends over 16 amino acids. Germline CDR1 is SGHKS and CDR2 is YYEKEE (reference sequence).

V usage is TRBV6-6 and J usage is TRBJ1-2; D perhaps matches TRBD1 (5 bases). In germline, CDR1 is MNHNY, CDR2 SVGAGI (reference sequence). This CDR3 is 14 amino acids long. Trimming removed 8 bases from V and 4 bases from J, with 17 bases in between. The CDR3 region has the DNA TGTGCCAGCTCTTGGGGGGAGAGTGGCTATGGCTACACCTTC. Amino acid sequence: CASSWGESGYGYTF.

The gene calls are TRBV4-2 and TRBJ1-5; no clear D gene. The germline V gene encodes CDR1 LGHNA and CDR2 YNFKEQ. Trimming removed 1 base at V and 0 bases at J, with 7 bases between. This CDR3 region has 15 residues. The DNA of the CDR3 is TGTGCCAGCAGCCAAGGTTCTTATAGCAATCAGCCCCAGCATTTT. It yields the protein CASSQGSYSNQPQHF.

This chain connects TRBV6-6 to TRBJ2-7; the match to TRBD1 covers 7 bases. Germline V gives CDR1 MNHNY, CDR2 SVGAGI (reference sequence). CDR3 length: 13 amino acids. For the CDR3, the DNA is TGTGCCAGCAGACAGGGGACCCTCTACGGGCAGTACGTC. It is translated as CASRQGTLYGQYV.

This sequence joins TRBV7-2 and TRBJ2-3; 10 bases map to TRBD2. V trimming: 4 bases; J trimming: 6 bases; junction bases outside the gene matches: 7. The germline CDR1 and CDR2 sequences are SGHTA and FQGNSA. The CDR3 sequence is 15 residues long. Here the CDR3 DNA reads TGTGCCAGCAGCTCAGCGGGGGGGCGGGGGGATACGCAGTATTTT. The encoded protein is CASSSAGGRGDTQYF.